This T cell receptor beta chain came from a study of T cells in Graves' hyperthyroidism and ophthalmopathy. The CDR3 regions of TCR beta were amplified from RNA transcripts. Using the HTBI primer set, a first-round RT-PCR was run on the TCR CDR3. TCRdb redid the calling of the multiplex PCR reads with MiXCR, one entry per CDR3 protein. Of some 800,000 distinct CDR3 sequences in the sample, roughly 40% were seen once. The CDR3 extends over 13 amino acids. Germline V gene data show CDR1 as SGHAT and CDR2 as FQDESV (reference sequence). V lost 3 bases, J lost 5 bases, and 10 bases lay in between. The TCR comes from a man between 18 and 35 years old with Graves' hyperthyroidism. The chain links TRBV11-1 to TRBJ2-5; D is ambiguous. The sample taken for sequencing was blood. The CDR3 here is CASSLSEVETQYF. DNA of the CDR3: TGTGCCAGCAGCTTGTCCGAGGTGGAGACCCAGTACTTC.